These 22 T cell receptor beta chains were sequenced from one sample in a study of PD-1 blockade in mismatch repair-deficient tumors. Assay used: immunoSEQ multiplex PCR; TCRdb lists only in-frame clones, some missing. The sample contains some 100,000 clones, under 90% of which appear only once. Sequenced material: peripheral blood, taken roughly eight months after starting pembrolizumab. The source of these receptors is an adult with mismatch repair-deficient cancer.

For the CDR3, the DNA is TGTGCCAGCAGCGTAGGAGGTAGCGGGAGGACAGAGACCCAGTACTTC. It translates to CASSVGGSGRTETQYF. The chain has TRBV9 and TRBJ2-5; TRBD2 matches 10 bases. Germline loops: CDR1 SGDLS, CDR2 YYNGEE. This CDR3 contains 16 residues. V lost 0 bases and J lost 4; bases outside the gene matches: 6.

V is TRBV5-1 and J is TRBJ2-1, with D perhaps TRBD2 (5 bases). The CDR3 loop spans 17 amino acids. Trimming took 0 bases from V and 2 from J, leaving 15 bases between them. Germline lookup yields CDR1 SGHRS and CDR2 YFSETQ. The CDR3 reads CASSLVRSAETYNEQFF. The CDR3 region has the DNA TGCGCCAGCAGCTTGGTTCGCTCAGCGGAAACCTACAATGAGCAGTTCTTC.

This chain connects TRBV7-8 to TRBJ1-5; D is ambiguous. V was trimmed by 3 bases and J by 5 bases, leaving 8 bases between them. CDR1 SGHVS and CDR2 FQNEAQ come from the germline V gene. The CDR3 consists of 13 residues. The CDR3 spells CASSFYKDQPQHF. The CDR3 DNA reads TGTGCCAGCAGCTTTTACAAGGATCAGCCCCAGCATTTT.

V gene TRBV14 combines with J gene TRBJ2-5; TRBD2 agrees at 10 bases. Trimming cost V 6 bases and J 4 bases; bases outside gene matches: 8. The CDR3 consists of 15 residues. Germline assignment: CDR1 SGHDN and CDR2 FVKESK. CDR3 coding DNA: TGTGCCAGCAGGGATAGCGGGAGGACCCCAGAGACCCAGTACTTC. Its protein is CASRDSGRTPETQYF.

The rearrangement joins TRBV5-1 to TRBJ2-7; 11 nucleotides match TRBD2. Germline CDR1 and CDR2: SGHRS and YFSETQ. The CDR3 has 14 residues. After removal of 0 bases from V and 6 bases from J, the junction contained 2 bases not matched to a gene. CDR3 nucleotide sequence: TGCGCCAGCAGCTTGGGACTAGCGGGACCCGAGCAGTACTTC. Its protein is CASSLGLAGPEQYF.

The count of this clone is one. The J gene is TRBJ1-5, the V gene TRBV6-1, with D perhaps matching TRBD1 (5 bases). CDR3 size: 13 residues. V lost 6 bases and J lost 0, with 6 bases in between. Germline V gene lookup returns CDR1 MNHNS and CDR2 SASEGT. The CDR3, as DNA: TGTGCCAGCAGGGGGGATAGCAATCAGCCCCAGCATTTT. Translation gives CASRGDSNQPQHF.

The chain combines TRBV12-5 with TRBJ2-1; D unresolved. The CDR3 covers 14 residues. Per the germline V gene, CDR1 is LGHNT and CDR2 is FRNRAP. V lost 3 bases and J 0 bases, leaving 6 bases between the germline ends. The CDR3 is CASGLGSSYNEQFF. The CDR3 DNA sequence: TGTGCTAGTGGTTTAGGCAGCTCCTACAATGAGCAGTTCTTC.

This clone has more than one count but fewer than ten. This sequence joins TRBV28 and TRBJ1-1; a possible D gene is TRBD1 (6 bases). The germline gives CDR1 MDHEN, CDR2 SYDVKM. V shed 7 bases and J shed 10 bases, with 16 bases lying between them. The CDR3 sequence is 12 residues long. The CDR3 DNA reads as TGTGCCAGCACCGGGACGGGGGGGCTAGCTTTCTTT. As protein: CASTGTGGLAFF.

This rearrangement joins TRBV6-5 to TRBJ2-7; 7 bases map to TRBD1. The CDR3 totals 15 residues. After removal of 5 bases from V and 3 bases from J, the junction contained 10 bases not matched to a gene. Germline loops: CDR1 MNHEY, CDR2 SVGAGI. The CDR3 reads CASSPEGAGRYEQYF. In DNA, the CDR3 is TGTGCCAGCAGTCCCGAGGGGGCAGGACGCTACGAGCAGTACTTC.

This CDR3 reads CASSSKRPGQYNEQFF. The CDR3 bases are TGTGCCAGCAGCTCGAAACGACCGGGACAGTACAATGAGCAGTTCTTC. The rearrangement joins TRBV7-9 to TRBJ2-1, with 7 nucleotides matching TRBD1. The CDR3 has 16 amino acids. Germline CDR1 SEHNR, CDR2 FQNEAQ (reference sequence). The V and J ends lost 4 bases and 4 bases, in that order; junction bases with no gene match: 10.

The chain uses TRBV7-9 and TRBJ1-2, with a tentative D call TRBD1 (5 bases). CDR3 size: 18 residues. Trimming stripped 1 base from V and 0 bases from J, with 18 bases between. Germline CDR1 and CDR2: SEHNR and FQNEAQ (reference sequence). CDR3 nucleotide sequence: TGTGCCAGCAGCTTAGGGGACCGTGCGCCGCGGGCTAACTATGGCTACACCTTC. Its protein is CASSLGDRAPRANYGYTF.

The chain employs TRBV7-9 and TRBJ2-7; TRBD1 is a possible D gene (6 bases). This CDR3 has 14 amino acids. Germline CDR1 and CDR2: SEHNR and FQNEAQ (reference sequence). V lost 8 bases and J 2 bases, leaving 16 bases between the germline ends. The chain's CDR3 is CASQAGGQTYEQYF. The CDR3 coding sequence is TGTGCCAGCCAAGCTGGGGGCCAAACCTACGAGCAGTACTTC.

The J gene is TRBJ1-2, the V gene TRBV5-6; the D is unclear. This CDR3 has 14 amino acids. Trimming removed 0 bases from V and 4 bases from J, with 10 bases in between. Per the germline V gene, CDR1 is SGHDT and CDR2 is YYEEEE. This CDR3 is CASSLGGSTYGYTF. For the CDR3, the DNA is TGTGCCAGCAGCTTGGGCGGCAGCACCTATGGCTACACCTTC. Full variable domain (remainder filled in from reference TRBV5-6 and TRBJ1-2): DAGVTQSPTHLIKTRGQQVTLRCSPKSGHDTVSWYQQALGQGPQFIFQYYEEEERQRGNFPDRFSGHQFPNYSSELNVNALLLGDSALYLCASSLGGSTYGYTFGSGTRLTVV.

The chain recombines TRBV9 with TRBJ2-3; D call uncertain. Germline V lookup: CDR1 SGDLS, CDR2 YYNGEE. Deletions cut 4 bases from V and 5 bases from J, with 5 bases between. The CDR3 sequence is 11 residues long. The CDR3, as DNA: TGTGCCAGCAGCAGACAAGATACGCAGTATTTT. It translates to CASSRQDTQYF.

This clone was seen a few times. This chain joins TRBV10-1 and TRBJ2-3; a possible D gene is TRBD2 (5 bases). The CDR3 totals 13 residues. Between the trimmed V and J ends, which lost 5 bases and 6 bases, there was a span of 12 bases. The germline CDR1 and CDR2 sequences are WNHNN and SYGVQD (reference sequence). The CDR3: CASSLQGGDTQYF. Here the CDR3 DNA reads TGCGCCAGCAGTCTCCAAGGCGGGGATACGCAGTATTTT.

The V gene is TRBV2, the J gene TRBJ2-5; 13 bases are a match to TRBD2. J gave up 4 bases and V 6 bases, and 11 bases lay outside the gene matches. Germline loops: CDR1 SNHLY, CDR2 FYNNEI. The CDR3 covers 17 residues. In DNA, the CDR3 is TGTGCCAGCAGAATTGGACTAGCGGGAGAGGTAGGAGAGACCCAGTACTTC. Its translation: CASRIGLAGEVGETQYF.

The chain uses TRBV27 and TRBJ2-7; the D gene is possibly TRBD1 (6 bases). The germline V gene encodes CDR1 MNHEY and CDR2 SMNVEV (reference sequence). This CDR3 has 15 residues. The ends were cut back, 7 bases at V and 0 bases at J, with 16 bases in the middle. CDR3 sequence: CASTLTTGGSYEQYF. The CDR3 DNA is TGTGCCAGCACCCTAACGACAGGCGGCTCCTACGAGCAGTACTTC.

The gene calls are TRBV27 and TRBJ1-1; 9 nucleotides line up with TRBD1. V shed 1 base and J 7 bases; nucleotides not matched to a gene: 4. This CDR3 region has 14 residues. The germline CDR1 and CDR2 sequences are MNHEY and SMNVEV (reference sequence). CDR3 nucleotides: TGTGCCAGCAGTTTATGGGGGACAGGGAGTGAAGCTTTCTTT. This encodes CASSLWGTGSEAFF.

V gene TRBV11-3 combines with J gene TRBJ2-3; 10 nucleotides align to TRBD2. CDR3 size: 15 residues. J lost 4 bases, V lost 1 base, and 2 bases had no gene match. Germline V gives CDR1 SGHNT, CDR2 YENEEA. As DNA, the CDR3 is TGTGCCAGCAGCTTAGGTGGACTAGCGGCAGATACGCAGTATTTT. Its translation: CASSLGGLAADTQYF.

This clone was seen a few times. J is TRBJ2-1 and V is TRBV6-5, with TRBD2 matching 9 bases. Germline CDR1 MNHEY, CDR2 SVGAGI. The V and J ends lost 5 bases and 3 bases, in that order; junction bases with no gene match: 5. This CDR3 region has 15 residues. CDR3 sequence reads: CASSGETSGYNEQFF. In nucleotides, the CDR3 is TGTGCCAGCAGTGGCGAGACTAGCGGCTACAATGAGCAGTTCTTC.

The chain links TRBV29-1 to TRBJ1-2; the D is unclear. Germline CDR1 SQVTM, CDR2 ANQGSEA. The CDR3 has 14 amino acids. Trimming took 2 bases from V and 2 from J, leaving 12 bases between them. The CDR3 loop is CSVETDGLNYGYTF. As DNA, the CDR3 is TGCAGCGTTGAAACGGACGGACTCAACTATGGCTACACCTTC.

The V call is TRBV7-3, the J call TRBJ2-5, with D tentatively TRBD1 (6 bases). Germline CDR1 SGHTA, CDR2 FQGTGA. Trimming shortened V by 3 bases and J by 4 bases, and 9 bases separated the two germline ends. This CDR3 comprises 13 residues. As DNA, the CDR3 is TGTGCCAGCAGCTTCGGCAGGGGAGAGACCCAGTACTTC. It codes for CASSFGRGETQYF.